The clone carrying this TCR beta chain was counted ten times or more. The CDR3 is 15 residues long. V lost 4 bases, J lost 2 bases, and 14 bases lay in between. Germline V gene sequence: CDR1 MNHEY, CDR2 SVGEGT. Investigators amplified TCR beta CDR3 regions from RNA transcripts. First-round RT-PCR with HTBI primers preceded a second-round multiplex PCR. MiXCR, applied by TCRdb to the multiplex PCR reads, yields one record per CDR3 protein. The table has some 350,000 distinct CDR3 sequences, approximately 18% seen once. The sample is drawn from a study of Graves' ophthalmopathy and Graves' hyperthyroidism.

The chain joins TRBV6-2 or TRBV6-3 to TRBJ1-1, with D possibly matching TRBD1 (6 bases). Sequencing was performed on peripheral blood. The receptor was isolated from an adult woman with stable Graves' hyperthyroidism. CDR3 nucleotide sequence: TGTGCCAGCAGTTCATATGCACAGGGCAACACTGAAGCTTTCTTT. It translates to CASSSYAQGNTEAFF.